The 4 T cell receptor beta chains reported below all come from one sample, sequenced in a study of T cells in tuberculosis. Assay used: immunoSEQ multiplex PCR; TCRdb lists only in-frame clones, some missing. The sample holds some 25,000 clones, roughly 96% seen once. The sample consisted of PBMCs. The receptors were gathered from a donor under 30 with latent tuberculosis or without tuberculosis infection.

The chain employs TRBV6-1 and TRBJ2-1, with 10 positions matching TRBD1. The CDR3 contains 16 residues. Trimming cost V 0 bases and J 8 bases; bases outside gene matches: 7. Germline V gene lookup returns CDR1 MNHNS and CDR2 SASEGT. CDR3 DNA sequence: TGTGCCAGCAGTGAAGCGGTGGGGGACAGGGGAGATGAGCAGTTCTTC. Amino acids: CASSEAVGDRGDEQFF.

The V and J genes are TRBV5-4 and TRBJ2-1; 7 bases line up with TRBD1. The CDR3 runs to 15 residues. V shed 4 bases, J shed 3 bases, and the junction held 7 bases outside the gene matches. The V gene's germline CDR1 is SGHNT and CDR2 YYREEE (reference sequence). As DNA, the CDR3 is TGTGCCAGCAGCGTCACAGGGGTCGGCTACAATGAGCAGTTCTTC. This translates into CASSVTGVGYNEQFF.

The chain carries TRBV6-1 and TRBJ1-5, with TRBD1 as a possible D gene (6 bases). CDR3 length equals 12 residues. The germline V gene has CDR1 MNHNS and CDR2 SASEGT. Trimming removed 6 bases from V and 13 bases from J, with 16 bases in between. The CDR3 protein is CASRADRLDQHF. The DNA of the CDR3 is TGTGCCAGCAGGGCAGACAGGTTAGATCAGCATTTT.

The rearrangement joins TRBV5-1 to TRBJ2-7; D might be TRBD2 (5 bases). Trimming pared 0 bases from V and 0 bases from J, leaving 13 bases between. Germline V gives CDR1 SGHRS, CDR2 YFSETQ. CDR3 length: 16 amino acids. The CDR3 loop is CASSLEGAQNSYEQYF. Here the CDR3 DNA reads TGCGCCAGCAGCTTGGAGGGAGCACAGAACTCCTACGAGCAGTACTTC.